Listed here is a single TCR beta chain. Its antigen remains unidentified. For both chains, the TCRalpha and TCRbeta cDNA went through two nested PCRs of around 15 and 10 cycles. After re-calling the 5' RACE reads, TCRdb lists one entry per CDR3 protein, DNA absent. The sample includes around 410,000 distinct CDR3 sequences. Germline V gives CDR1 SGHTA, CDR2 FQGNSA. The length of the CDR3 is 17 residues. The sample is drawn from a study of monozygotic twins with inflammatory bowel disease. Study-wide findings and caveats: IBD patients exhibited fewer clonotypes shared with other individuals than healthy twins, particularly with disease activity.

The genes are TRBV7-2 and TRBJ2-7; TCRdb's D gene call, TRBD1, goes unchecked for lack of DNA. This TCR came from a human donor with ulcerative colitis or Crohn's disease, or a healthy co-twin of an affected twin (not recorded which). The sequenced material came from blood. CDR3 in amino acids: CASSFGQGGVKTYEQYF.